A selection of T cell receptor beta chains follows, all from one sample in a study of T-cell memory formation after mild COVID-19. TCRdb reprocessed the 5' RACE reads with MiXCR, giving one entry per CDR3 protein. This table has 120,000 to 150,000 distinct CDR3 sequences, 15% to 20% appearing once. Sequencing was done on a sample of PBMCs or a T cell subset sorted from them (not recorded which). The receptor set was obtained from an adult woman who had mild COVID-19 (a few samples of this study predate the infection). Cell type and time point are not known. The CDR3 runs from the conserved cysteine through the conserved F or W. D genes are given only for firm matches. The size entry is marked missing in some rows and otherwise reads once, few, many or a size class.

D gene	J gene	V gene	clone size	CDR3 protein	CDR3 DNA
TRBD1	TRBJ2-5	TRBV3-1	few	CASSQYQGAGETQYF	TGTGCCAGCAGCCAGTATCAGGGGGCTGGGGAGACCCAGTACTTC
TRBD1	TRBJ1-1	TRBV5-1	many	CASSLGQVNTEAFF	TGTGCCAGCAGCCTGGGACAGGTAAACACTGAAGCTTTCTTT
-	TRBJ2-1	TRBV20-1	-	CSAPRGGSYNEQFF	TGCAGTGCCCCCCGGGGAGGCTCCTACAATGAGCAGTTCTTC
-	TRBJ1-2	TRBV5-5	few	CASSNRVAYGYTF	TGTGCCAGCAGCAACAGGGTGGCCTATGGCTACACCTTC
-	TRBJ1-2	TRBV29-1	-	CSVDETDSSYGYTF	TGCAGCGTTGACGAGACGGACAGTTCATATGGCTACACCTTC
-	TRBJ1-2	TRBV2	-	CASYLDSAQGRGYTF	TGTGCCAGCTACCTAGACTCGGCGCAGGGTCGTGGCTACACCTTC
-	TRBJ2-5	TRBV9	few	CASSVDSQGIYGQETQYF	TGTGCCAGCAGCGTAGATAGTCAGGGAATATATGGGCAAGAGACCCAGTACTTC
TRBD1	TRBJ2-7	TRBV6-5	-	CASRKDSGTGSSYEQYF	TGTGCCAGCAGAAAGGACTCGGGGACAGGGAGCTCCTACGAGCAGTACTTC
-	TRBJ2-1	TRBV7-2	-	CASSQPTHNEQFF	TGTGCCAGCAGCCAACCTACCCACAATGAGCAGTTCTTC
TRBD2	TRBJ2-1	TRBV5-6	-	CASSPSWTSGLYNEQFF	TGTGCCAGCAGCCCATCGTGGACTAGCGGGCTCTACAATGAGCAGTTCTTC
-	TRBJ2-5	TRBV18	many	CASSPPESVTQYF	TGTGCCAGCTCACCACCGGAGTCAGTGACCCAGTACTTC
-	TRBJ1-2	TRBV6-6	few	CASSYSEGGNYGYTF	TGTGCCAGCAGTTACTCGGAGGGGGGTAACTATGGCTACACCTTC
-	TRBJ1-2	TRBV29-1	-	CSVVGRSEGYTF	TGCAGCGTTGTCGGCAGATCGGAGGGCTACACCTTC
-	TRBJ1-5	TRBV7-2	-	CASSLARSSSQHF	TGTGCCAGCAGCTTAGCTAGGTCTAGCTCCCAGCATTTT
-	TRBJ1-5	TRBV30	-	CAWTSGNQPQHF	TGTGCCTGGACAAGCGGCAATCAGCCCCAGCATTTT